These 10 T cell receptor beta chains originate from one sample sequenced in a study of shared clonotypes between healthy human individuals. Using immunoSEQ multiplex PCR, the repertoire was profiled, and TCRdb retains in-frame clones only, with some absent. The data contain about 520,000 clones, over 70% of them singletons. Sequenced sample: PBMCs. All receptors derive from a woman in her thirties or forties in good health. Some clones in this sample may be carry-over from other donors' samples.

In its sample, this clone was seen once. The chain is built from TRBV28 and TRBJ2-7; D gene unclear. Trimming pared 4 bases from V and 3 bases from J, leaving 4 bases between. This CDR3 contains 11 residues. CDR1 MDHEN and CDR2 SYDVKM come from the germline V gene. The CDR3 DNA sequence: TGTGCCAGCAGTTGGGACTACGAGCAGTACTTC. It is translated as CASSWDYEQYF.

The sample holds many counts of this clone. The gene calls are TRBV5-6 and TRBJ1-2; 9 bases map to TRBD1. V dropped 2 bases and J dropped 8; count of bases not matched to a gene: 10. The CDR3 runs 15 residues. The germline gives CDR1 SGHDT, CDR2 YYEEEE. The CDR3 sequence is CASSLNIGTGSGYTF. The CDR3 coding sequence is TGTGCCAGCAGCTTAAATATTGGGACAGGGAGCGGCTACACCTTC.

This clone was observed once. The DNA of the CDR3 is TGCGCCAGCAGCCGAAACTCCTCTTCGGGACCCTCCTACGAGCAGTACTTC. Translating it yields CASSRNSSSGPSYEQYF. The chain links TRBV4-1 to TRBJ2-7; D possibly matches TRBD1 or TRBD2 (5 bases each). Trimming shortened V by 4 bases and J by 0 bases, and 19 bases separated the two germline ends. This CDR3 is 17 amino acids long. Germline V gene data show CDR1 as MGHRA and CDR2 as YSYEKL.

Points on this clone: A far larger clone is off by one base, so a read error is likely. In the same sample, other DNA sequences code for this CDR3. The chain carries TRBV7-2 and TRBJ2-3; tentatively, D is TRBD2 (5 bases). Germline V gene sequence: CDR1 SGHTA, CDR2 FQGNSA. The CDR3 consists of 13 residues. Deletions cut 0 bases from V and 4 bases from J, with 5 bases between. The chain's CDR3 is CASSLAGADTQYF. The CDR3 DNA sequence: TGTGCCAGCAGCTTAGCGGGAGCAGATACGCAGTATTTT. The full variable domain, in which reference TRBV7-2 and TRBJ2-3 provide the parts outside the CDR3, is GAGVSQSPSNKVTEKGKDVELRCDPISGHTALYWYRQSLGQGLEFLIYFQGNSAPDKSGLPSDRFSAERTGGSVSTLTIQRTQQEDSAVYLCASSLAGADTQYFGPGTRLTVL.

The chain links TRBV27 to TRBJ2-1, with a weak D call TRBD2 (6 bases). CDR3 length equals 15 residues. V was cut by 3 bases and J by 5 bases, with 14 bases left in between. Germline V gene lookup returns CDR1 MNHEY and CDR2 SMNVEV (reference sequence). The chain's CDR3 is CASSFGGSEHNEQFF. Written as DNA, the CDR3 is TGTGCCAGCAGTTTTGGAGGGAGTGAACACAATGAGCAGTTCTTC.

This clone has ten or more counts. V is TRBV29-1 and J is TRBJ2-7; either TRBD1 or TRBD2 may fit D (5 bases each). The CDR3 contains 12 residues. Germline CDR1 reads SQVTM; CDR2 reads ANQGSEA. Trimming cost V 4 bases and J 5 bases, with 12 bases left between them. CDR3 region: CSVAAGTNEQYF. The CDR3 DNA reads TGCAGCGTTGCGGCAGGGACGAACGAGCAGTACTTC.

V usage is TRBV7-2 and J usage is TRBJ2-7; possibly TRBD2 for D (6 bases). Germline loops: CDR1 SGHTA, CDR2 FQGNSA. This CDR3 has 14 residues. Trimming left V 2 bases short and J 3 bases short, with 11 bases between. CDR3 sequence (DNA): TGTGCCAGCAGCTTACGGGGCGGGGACTACGAGCAGTACTTC. Translating gives CASSLRGGDYEQYF.

The chain has TRBV6-5 and TRBJ1-1; TRBD1 is a possible D gene (6 bases). The CDR3 length is 14 residues. V lost 3 bases to trimming and J lost 5 bases, with 13 bases between them. Germline V gene sequence: CDR1 MNHEY, CDR2 SVGAGI. The DNA for the CDR3 is TGTGCCAGCAGTTATCGGGGGGCCGGGACTGAAGCTTTCTTT. Translated: CASSYRGAGTEAFF.

With respect to this clone: A far larger clone is off by one base, so a read error is likely. V gene TRBV7-2 combines with J gene TRBJ1-1; 9 bases agree with TRBD1. Germline-derived CDR1 and CDR2 are SGHTA and FQGNSA. The CDR3 has 13 residues. CDR3 sequence: CVSSTYRGPEAFF. In DNA form, the CDR3 reads TGTGTCAGCAGCACCTACAGGGGGCCTGAAGCTTTCTTT.

The chain carries TRBV7-9 and TRBJ2-6; weak D call: TRBD1 (7 bases). The CDR3 consists of 16 residues. Germline values: CDR1 SEHNR, CDR2 FQNEAQ (reference sequence). V lost 8 bases, J lost 0 bases, and 14 bases lay in between. CDR3 nucleotide sequence: TGTGCCAGCGGGAGGACAGGAGTCTCTGGGGCCAACGTCCTGACTTTC. It specifies CASGRTGVSGANVLTF.